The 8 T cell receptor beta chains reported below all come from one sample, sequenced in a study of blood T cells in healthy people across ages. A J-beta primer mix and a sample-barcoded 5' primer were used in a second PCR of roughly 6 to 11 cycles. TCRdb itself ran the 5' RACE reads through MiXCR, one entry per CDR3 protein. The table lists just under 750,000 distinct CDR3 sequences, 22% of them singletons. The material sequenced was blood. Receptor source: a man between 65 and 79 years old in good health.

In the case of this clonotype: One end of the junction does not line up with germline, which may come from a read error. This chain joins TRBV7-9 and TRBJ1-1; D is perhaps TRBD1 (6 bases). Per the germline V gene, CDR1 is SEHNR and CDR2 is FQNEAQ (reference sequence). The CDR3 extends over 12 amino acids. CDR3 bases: TGTGCCAGCACTCTCAGGGGATATGAAGCCTTCTTT. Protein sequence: CASTLRGYEAFF.

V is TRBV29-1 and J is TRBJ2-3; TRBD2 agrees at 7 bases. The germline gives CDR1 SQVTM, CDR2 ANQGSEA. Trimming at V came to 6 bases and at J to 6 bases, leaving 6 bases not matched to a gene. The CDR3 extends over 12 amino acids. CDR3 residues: CSVARGGDTQYF. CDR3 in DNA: TGCAGCGTCGCGAGGGGAGGGGATACGCAGTATTTT.

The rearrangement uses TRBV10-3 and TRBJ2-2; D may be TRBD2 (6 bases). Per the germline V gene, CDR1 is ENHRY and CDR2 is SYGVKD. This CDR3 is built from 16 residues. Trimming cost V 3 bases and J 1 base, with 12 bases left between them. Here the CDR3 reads CAISDLGRENTGELFF. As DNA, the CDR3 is TGTGCCATCAGTGACCTCGGGAGAGAGAACACCGGGGAGCTGTTTTTT.

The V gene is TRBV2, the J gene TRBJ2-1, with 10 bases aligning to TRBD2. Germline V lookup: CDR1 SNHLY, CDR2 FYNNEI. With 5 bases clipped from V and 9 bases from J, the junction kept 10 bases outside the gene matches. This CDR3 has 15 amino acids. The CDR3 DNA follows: TGTGCCAGCAGTAGAGAAGCGGGGGGGCCCGGTGAGCAGTTCTTC. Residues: CASSREAGGPGEQFF.

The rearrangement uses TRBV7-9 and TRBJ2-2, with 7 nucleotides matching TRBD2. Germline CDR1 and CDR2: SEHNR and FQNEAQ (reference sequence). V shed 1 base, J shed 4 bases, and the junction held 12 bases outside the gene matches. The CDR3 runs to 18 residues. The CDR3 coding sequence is TGTGCCAGCAGCTTAGTATGGCGGGGGTCTCTAAGCACCGGGGAGCTGTTTTTT. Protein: CASSLVWRGSLSTGELFF.

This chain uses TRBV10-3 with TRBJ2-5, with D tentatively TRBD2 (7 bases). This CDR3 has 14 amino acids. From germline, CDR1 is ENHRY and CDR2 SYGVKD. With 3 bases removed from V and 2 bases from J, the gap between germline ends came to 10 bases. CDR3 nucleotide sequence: TGTGCCATCAGTGACGGGGGGCTACAAGAGACCCAGTACTTC. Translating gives CAISDGGLQETQYF.

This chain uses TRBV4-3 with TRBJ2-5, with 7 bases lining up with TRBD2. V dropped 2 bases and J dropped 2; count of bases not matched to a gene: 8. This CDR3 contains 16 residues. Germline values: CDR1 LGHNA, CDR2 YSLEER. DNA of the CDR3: TGCGCCAGCAGCCAACTTAAGACTAGCAGACAAGAGACCCAGTACTTC. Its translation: CASSQLKTSRQETQYF.

CDR3 in DNA: TGTGCCAGCAGCCAAAGGGCCGGGACTCCATACAATGAGCAGTTCTTC. It codes for CASSQRAGTPYNEQFF. The chain recombines TRBV4-2 with TRBJ2-1, with D possibly TRBD2 on 6 matching bases. The V and J ends lost 2 bases and 4 bases respectively, with 15 bases between them. CDR3 length: 16 residues. CDR1 and CDR2 (germline): LGHNA, YNFKEQ.